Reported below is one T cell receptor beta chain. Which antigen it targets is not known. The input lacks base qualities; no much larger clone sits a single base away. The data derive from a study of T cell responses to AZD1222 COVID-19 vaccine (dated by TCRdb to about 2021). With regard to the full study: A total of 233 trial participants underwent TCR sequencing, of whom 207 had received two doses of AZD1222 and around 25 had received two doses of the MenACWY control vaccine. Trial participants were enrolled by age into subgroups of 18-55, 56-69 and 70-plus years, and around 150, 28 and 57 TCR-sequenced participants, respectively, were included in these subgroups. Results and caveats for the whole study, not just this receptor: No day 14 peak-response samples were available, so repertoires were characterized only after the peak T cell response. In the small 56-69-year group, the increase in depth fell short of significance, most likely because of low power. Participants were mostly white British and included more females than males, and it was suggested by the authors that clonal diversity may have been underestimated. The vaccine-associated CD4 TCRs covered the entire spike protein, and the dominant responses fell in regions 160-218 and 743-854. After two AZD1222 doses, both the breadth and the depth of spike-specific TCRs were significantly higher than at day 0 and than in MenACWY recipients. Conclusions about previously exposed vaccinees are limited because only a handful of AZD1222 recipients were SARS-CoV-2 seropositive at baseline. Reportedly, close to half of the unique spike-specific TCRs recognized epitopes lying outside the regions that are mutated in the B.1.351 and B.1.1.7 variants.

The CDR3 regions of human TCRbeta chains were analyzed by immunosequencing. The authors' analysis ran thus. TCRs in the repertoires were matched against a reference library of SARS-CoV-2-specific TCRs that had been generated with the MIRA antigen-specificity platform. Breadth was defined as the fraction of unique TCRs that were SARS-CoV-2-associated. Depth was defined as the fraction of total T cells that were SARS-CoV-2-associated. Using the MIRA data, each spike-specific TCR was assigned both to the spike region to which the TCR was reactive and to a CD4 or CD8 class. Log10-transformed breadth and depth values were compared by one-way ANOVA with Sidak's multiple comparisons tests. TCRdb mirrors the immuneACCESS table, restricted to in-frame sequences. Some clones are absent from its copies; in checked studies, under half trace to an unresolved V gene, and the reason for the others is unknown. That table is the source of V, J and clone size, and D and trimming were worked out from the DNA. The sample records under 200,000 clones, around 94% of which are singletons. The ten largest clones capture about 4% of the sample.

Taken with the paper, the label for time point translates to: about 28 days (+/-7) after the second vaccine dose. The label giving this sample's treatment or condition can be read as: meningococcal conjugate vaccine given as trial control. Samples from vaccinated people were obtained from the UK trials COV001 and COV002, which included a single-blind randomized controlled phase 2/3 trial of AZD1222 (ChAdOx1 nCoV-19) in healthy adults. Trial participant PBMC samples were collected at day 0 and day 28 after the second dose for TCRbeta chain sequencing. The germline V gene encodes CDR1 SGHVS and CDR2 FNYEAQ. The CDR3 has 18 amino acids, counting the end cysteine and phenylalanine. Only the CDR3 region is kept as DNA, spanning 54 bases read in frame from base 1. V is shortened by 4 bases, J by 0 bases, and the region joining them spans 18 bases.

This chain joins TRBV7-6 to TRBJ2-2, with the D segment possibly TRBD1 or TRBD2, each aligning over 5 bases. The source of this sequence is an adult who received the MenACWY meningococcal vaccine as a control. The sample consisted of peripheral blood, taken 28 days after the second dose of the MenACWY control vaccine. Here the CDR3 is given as CASSSKRVGPTNTGELFF. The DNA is TGTGCCAGCAGCTCCAAACGAGTGGGACCGACGAACACCGGGGAGCTGTTTTTT. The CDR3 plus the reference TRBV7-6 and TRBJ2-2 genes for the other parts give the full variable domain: GAGVSQSPRYKVTKRGQDVALRCDPISGHVSLYWYRQALGQGPEFLTYFNYEAQQDKSGLPNDRFSAERPEGSISTLTIQRTEQRDSAMYRCASSSKRVGPTNTGELFFGEGSRLTVL.